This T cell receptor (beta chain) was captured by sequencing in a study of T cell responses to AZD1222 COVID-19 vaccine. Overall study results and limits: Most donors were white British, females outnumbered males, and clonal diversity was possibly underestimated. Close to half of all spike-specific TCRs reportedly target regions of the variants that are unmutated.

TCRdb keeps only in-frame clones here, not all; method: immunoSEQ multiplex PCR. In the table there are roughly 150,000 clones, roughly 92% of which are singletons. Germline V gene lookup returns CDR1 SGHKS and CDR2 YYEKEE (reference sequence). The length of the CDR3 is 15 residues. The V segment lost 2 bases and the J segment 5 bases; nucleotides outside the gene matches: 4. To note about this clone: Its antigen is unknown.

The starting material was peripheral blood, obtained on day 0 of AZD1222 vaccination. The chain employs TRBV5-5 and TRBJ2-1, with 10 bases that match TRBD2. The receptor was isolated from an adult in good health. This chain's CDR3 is CASSLTSGNNNEQFF. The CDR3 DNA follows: TGTGCCAGCAGCTTAACTAGCGGGAATAACAATGAGCAGTTCTTC.